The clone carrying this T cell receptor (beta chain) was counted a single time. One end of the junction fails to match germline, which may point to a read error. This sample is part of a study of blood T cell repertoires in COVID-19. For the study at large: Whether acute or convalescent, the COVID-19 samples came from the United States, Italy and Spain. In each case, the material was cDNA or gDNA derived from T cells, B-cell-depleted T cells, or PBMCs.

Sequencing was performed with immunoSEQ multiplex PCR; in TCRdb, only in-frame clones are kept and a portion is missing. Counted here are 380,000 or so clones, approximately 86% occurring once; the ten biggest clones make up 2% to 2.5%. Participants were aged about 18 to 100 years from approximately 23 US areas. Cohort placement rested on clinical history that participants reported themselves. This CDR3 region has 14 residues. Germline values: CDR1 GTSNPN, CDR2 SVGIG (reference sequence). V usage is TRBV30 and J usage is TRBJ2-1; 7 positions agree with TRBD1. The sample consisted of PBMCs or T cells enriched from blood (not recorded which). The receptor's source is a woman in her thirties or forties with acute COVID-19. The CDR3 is CAILRQGSYNEQFF. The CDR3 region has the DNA TGCGCCATTCTCCGACAGGGCTCCTACAATGAGCAGTTCTTC.